A single sample gave rise to the 9 T cell receptor beta chains below, sequenced in a study of blood T cell repertoires in COVID-19. The table came from immunoSEQ multiplex PCR; TCRdb's copy has only in-frame clones and leaves some out. This sample has about 36,000 clones, with around nine tenths found just once. The material sequenced was peripheral blood. Receptors were obtained from a human donor in a cohort sampled during active COVID-19.

This rearrangement joins TRBV19 to TRBJ2-1; 10 positions match TRBD2. Germline lookup yields CDR1 LNHDA and CDR2 SQIVND (reference sequence). V shed 3 bases and J 7 bases; nucleotides not matched to a gene: 6. CDR3 size: 15 residues. The CDR3 spells CASSMLAGVPNEQFF. The CDR3 region has the DNA TGTGCCAGTAGTATGCTAGCGGGAGTTCCGAATGAGCAGTTCTTC.

The rearrangement uses TRBV5-4 and TRBJ1-2, with 7 nucleotides matching TRBD1. V dropped 4 bases and J dropped 4; count of bases not matched to a gene: 13. The V gene's germline CDR1 is SGHNT and CDR2 YYREEE (reference sequence). This CDR3 comprises 16 residues. CDR3 in amino acids: CASSPQLGAGGYGYTF. The CDR3 region has the DNA TGTGCCAGCAGCCCCCAACTGGGGGCAGGGGGCTATGGCTACACCTTC.

This clone occurred once. The chain is built from TRBV5-1 and TRBJ2-5; TRBD2 aligns across 12 bases. The CDR3 runs 16 residues. Germline V gene lookup returns CDR1 SGHRS and CDR2 YFSETQ. J lost 5 bases, V lost 4 bases, and 9 bases had no gene match. The CDR3: CASSQRLAGAGETQYF. DNA for the CDR3: TGCGCCAGCAGCCAAAGACTAGCGGGAGCAGGGGAGACCCAGTACTTC.

This sequence joins TRBV19 and TRBJ2-7; weak D call: TRBD1 (7 bases). Germline CDR1 and CDR2: LNHDA and SQIVND (reference sequence). Trimming cost V 5 bases and J 7 bases, with 21 bases left between them. The CDR3 length is 15 residues. This chain's CDR3 is CASSAPGRGAWEQYF. CDR3 nucleotide sequence: TGTGCCAGTAGTGCCCCGGGCAGGGGGGCGTGGGAGCAGTACTTC.

This clone appeared once. The chain recombines TRBV11-2 with TRBJ2-2; a possible D gene is TRBD1 (5 bases). V was clipped by 6 bases and J by 5 bases, with 13 bases between them. CDR1 SGHAT and CDR2 FQNNGV come from the germline V gene. The CDR3 has 14 amino acids. The CDR3 here is CASSPTRTTGELFF. CDR3 nucleotides: TGTGCCAGCAGTCCCACCCGGACAACCGGGGAGCTGTTTTTT.

The chain carries TRBV6-4 and TRBJ2-6; 10 bases fit TRBD1. Germline trimming cut 6 bases from V and 2 bases from J; bases unmatched to any gene: 4. From germline, CDR1 is MRHNA and CDR2 SNTAGT. The CDR3 runs 16 residues. CDR3 residues: CASSEGQGTGANVLTF. CDR3 nucleotide sequence: TGTGCCAGCAGCGAGGGACAGGGGACTGGGGCCAACGTCCTGACTTTC.

The chain has TRBV6-5 and TRBJ2-1; D possibly corresponds to TRBD2 (5 bases). V lost 6 bases, J lost 4 bases, and 7 bases lay in between. This CDR3 has 12 residues. Germline assignment: CDR1 MNHEY and CDR2 SVGAGI. DNA of the CDR3: TGTGCCAGCAGACGCGGGTACAATGAGCAGTTCTTC. It specifies CASRRGYNEQFF.

CDR3 in amino acids: CASSPDRIQETQYF. CDR3 nucleotides: TGTGCCAGCAGTCCCGACAGAATCCAAGAGACCCAGTACTTC. The chain has TRBV28 and TRBJ2-5; maybe TRBD1 (5 bases). The length of the CDR3 is 14 residues. Germline CDR1 reads MDHEN; CDR2 reads SYDVKM. The germline V and J ends were trimmed by 5 bases and 1 base, with 11 bases remaining between them.

This chain joins TRBV27 and TRBJ2-3; 13 nucleotides match TRBD2. CDR1 is MNHEY, CDR2 SMNVEV, per germline (reference sequence). CDR3 length: 17 residues. Trimming removed 5 bases from V and 1 base from J; junction bases left unmatched: 6. The CDR3 region has the DNA TGTGCCAGCAGTCCCCCGGGACTAGCGGGACGCACAGATACGCAGTATTTT. It yields the protein CASSPPGLAGRTDTQYF.